These 24 T cell receptor beta chains were all obtained from the same sample, sequenced in a study of blood T cell repertoires in COVID-19. Profiled with immunoSEQ multiplex PCR; TCRdb holds only in-frame clones, not every one. The data show more than 95,000 clones, approximately 90% seen once. The sample comprised peripheral blood. These receptors were collected from a man aged 45-60 years with acute or convalescent COVID-19.

The chain uses TRBV29-1 and TRBJ2-6; tentatively, D is TRBD1 (6 bases). V was shortened by 2 bases and J by 4 bases, with 9 bases between the two germline ends. The CDR3 extends over 14 amino acids. Germline V lookup: CDR1 SQVTM, CDR2 ANQGSEA. The CDR3 region has the DNA TGCAGCGTTGAACCAGGGGCAGGGGCCAACGTCCTGACTTTC. It yields the protein CSVEPGAGANVLTF.

In this sample, this clone turned up a few times. CDR3 protein: CASTPRSSYNSPLHF. DNA of the CDR3: TGTGCCAGTACCCCCCGGAGCTCCTATAATTCACCCCTCCACTTT. This chain joins TRBV19 and TRBJ1-6; D unresolved. The V end was cut by 7 bases, the J end by 0 bases, with 10 bases between. CDR1 and CDR2 (germline): LNHDA, SQIVND (reference sequence). The CDR3 has 15 residues. Supplemented by reference TRBV19 and TRBJ1-6, the full variable domain reads DGGITQSPKYLFRKEGQNVTLSCEQNLNHDAMYWYRQDPGQGLRLIYYSQIVNDFQKGDIAEGYSVSREKKESFPLTVTSAQKNPTAFYLCASTPRSSYNSPLHFGNGTRLTVT.

The J gene is TRBJ2-3, the V gene TRBV10-3; tentatively, D is TRBD2 (6 bases). There are 13 residues in the CDR3. V dropped 6 bases and J dropped 2 bases, with 9 bases sitting between them. Germline CDR1 is ENHRY and CDR2 is SYGVKD. The CDR3 region has the DNA TGTGCCATCAGAAGGGACTCCACAGATACGCAGTATTTT. Protein: CAIRRDSTDTQYF.

The rearrangement uses TRBV2 and TRBJ1-1, with D perhaps TRBD1 (6 bases). This CDR3 has 15 amino acids. V lost 6 bases and J 2 bases, leaving 16 bases between the germline ends. CDR1 is SNHLY, CDR2 FYNNEI, per germline. This chain's CDR3 is CASRYSGTPNTEAFF. The CDR3 DNA reads TGTGCCAGCAGGTATTCCGGGACACCCAACACTGAAGCTTTCTTT. Full variable domain (rest looked up from reference TRBV2 and TRBJ1-1): EPEVTQTPSHQVTQMGQEVILRCVPISNHLYFYWYRQILGQKVEFLVSFYNNEISEKSEIFDDQFSVERPDGSNFTLKIRSTKLEDSAMYFCASRYSGTPNTEAFFGQGTRLTVV.

The V gene is TRBV10-3, the J gene TRBJ2-5, with 14 nucleotides matching TRBD2. Per germline, CDR1 ENHRY and CDR2 SYGVKD. This CDR3 contains 14 residues. J gave up 5 bases and V 6 bases, and 2 bases lay outside the gene matches. The DNA for the CDR3 is TGTGCCATCAGAGGGACTAGCGGGAGTGAGACCCAGTACTTC. This translates into CAIRGTSGSETQYF.

The rearrangement uses TRBV6-5 and TRBJ1-5, with 8 positions matching TRBD1. The V gene end was trimmed by 6 bases and the J gene end by 5 bases; junction bases not matched to a gene: 9. This CDR3 comprises 15 residues. Germline CDR1 reads MNHEY; CDR2 reads SVGAGI. In nucleotides, the CDR3 is TGTGCCAGCAGGACGCAGGGGGCGAGGTATCAGCCCCAGCATTTT. Encoded protein: CASRTQGARYQPQHF.

This sequence joins TRBV5-1 and TRBJ1-1; possible D gene TRBD1, 5 bases. Germline loops: CDR1 SGHRS, CDR2 YFSETQ. The V end was cut by 4 bases, the J end by 4 bases, with 14 bases between. The CDR3 has 14 amino acids. CDR3 residues: CASSQQGLGTEAFF. The CDR3 bases are TGCGCCAGCAGCCAGCAGGGATTGGGCACTGAAGCTTTCTTT. The whole variable domain, filled in from reference TRBV5-1 and TRBJ1-1, reads KAGVTQTPRYLIKTRGQQVTLSCSPISGHRSVSWYQQTPGQGLQFLFEYFSETQRNKGNFPGRFSGRQFSNSRSEMNVSTLELGDSALYLCASSQQGLGTEAFFGQGTRLTVV.

The chain uses TRBV2 and TRBJ1-5; D is unclear. CDR1 is SNHLY, CDR2 FYNNEI, per germline. This CDR3 has 13 amino acids. V lost 7 bases and J 5 bases, leaving 12 bases between the germline ends. CDR3 sequence: CASNRQLDQPQHF. The CDR3 nucleotides read TGTGCCAGCAATAGGCAGCTAGATCAGCCCCAGCATTTT.

The J gene is TRBJ2-3, the V gene TRBV27, with 11 bases fitting TRBD2. Trimming at V came to 3 bases and at J to 4 bases, leaving 3 bases not matched to a gene. Germline CDR1 MNHEY, CDR2 SMNVEV (reference sequence). The CDR3 runs 15 residues. The CDR3 sequence is CASSLTSGMADTQYF. The CDR3 nucleotides read TGTGCCAGCAGTTTGACTAGCGGGATGGCAGATACGCAGTATTTT.

In nucleotides, the CDR3 is TGTGCCAGTAGTATAGGAGCCTCAGGGGGGTCCCTCCAAGAGACCCAGTACTTC. It specifies CASSIGASGGSLQETQYF. This chain links TRBV19 with TRBJ2-5; tentative D call: TRBD1 (7 bases). Germline lookup yields CDR1 LNHDA and CDR2 SQIVND (reference sequence). V was cut by 1 base and J by 1 base, with 19 bases left in between. The CDR3 is made up of 18 amino acids.

The CDR3 loop reads CASSLEDYSYEQYF. The CDR3 DNA reads TGCGCCAGCAGCTTAGAGGACTACTCCTACGAGCAGTACTTC. The chain recombines TRBV5-1 with TRBJ2-7; D might be TRBD2 (6 bases). Germline lookup yields CDR1 SGHRS and CDR2 YFSETQ. This CDR3 has 14 residues. The V end was cut by 2 bases, the J end by 0 bases, with 9 bases between. Full variable domain (outside the CDR3, taken from reference TRBV5-1 and TRBJ2-7): KAGVTQTPRYLIKTRGQQVTLSCSPISGHRSVSWYQQTPGQGLQFLFEYFSETQRNKGNFPGRFSGRQFSNSRSEMNVSTLELGDSALYLCASSLEDYSYEQYFGPGTRLTVT.

This clone was counted between two and nine times. The V call is TRBV5-1, the J call TRBJ1-1; no reliable D call. V was cut by 4 bases and J by 9 bases, with 16 bases left in between. This CDR3 is 13 amino acids long. Germline-derived CDR1 and CDR2 are SGHRS and YFSETQ. CDR3 residues: CASSHPETVKAFF. CDR3 nucleotides: TGCGCCAGCAGCCACCCGGAAACAGTGAAAGCTTTCTTT.

The J gene is TRBJ2-6, the V gene TRBV5-4; 9 positions match TRBD1. The CDR3 totals 16 residues. The junction had 4 bases not matched to a gene; V was cut back by 4 bases and J by 2 bases. In germline, CDR1 is SGHNT, CDR2 YYREEE (reference sequence). The CDR3 coding sequence is TGTGCCAGCAGCAGCGGGACAGGGACTGGGGCCAACGTCCTGACTTTC. This encodes CASSSGTGTGANVLTF.

To note about this clone: This specimen includes other DNA sequences encoding the same CDR3. The chain employs TRBV19 and TRBJ1-2; tentatively, D is TRBD1 (5 bases). Trimming cost V 3 bases and J 4 bases, with 12 bases left between them. CDR1 LNHDA and CDR2 SQIVND come from the germline V gene (reference sequence). CDR3 size: 14 residues. The CDR3 sequence: CASSIGQGGYGYTF. CDR3 bases: TGTGCCAGTAGTATCGGGCAGGGTGGCTATGGCTACACCTTC.

The J gene is TRBJ2-1, the V gene TRBV7-2; D possibly corresponds to TRBD1 (5 bases). This CDR3 contains 14 residues. The germline CDR1 and CDR2 sequences are SGHTA and FQGNSA. V lost 4 bases and J 0 bases, leaving 7 bases between the germline ends. The CDR3 sequence is CASSSTGSYNEQFF. The DNA for the CDR3 is TGTGCCAGCAGCTCTACAGGCTCCTACAATGAGCAGTTCTTC.

This rearrangement joins TRBV20-1 to TRBJ2-2; tentatively, D is TRBD1 (5 bases). The V gene's germline CDR1 is DFQATT and CDR2 SNEGSKA (reference sequence). Between the trimmed V and J ends, which lost 3 bases and 6 bases, there was a span of 11 bases. CDR3 length: 13 amino acids. CDR3 region: CSASDRQPGELFF. In DNA, the CDR3 is TGCAGTGCTAGTGATAGACAGCCCGGGGAGCTGTTTTTT.

This chain connects TRBV4-1 to TRBJ1-2, with TRBD1 matching 7 bases. Germline lookup yields CDR1 MGHRA and CDR2 YSYEKL. The V and J ends lost 0 bases and 5 bases, in that order; junction bases with no gene match: 6. The CDR3 spans 15 residues. The CDR3 region is CASSQEDRYEYGYTF. CDR3 bases: TGCGCCAGCAGCCAAGAGGACAGGTACGAGTATGGCTACACCTTC.

The chain is built from TRBV5-4 and TRBJ2-7; D is possibly TRBD1 (6 bases). Between the trimmed V and J ends, which lost 0 bases and 7 bases, there was a span of 17 bases. CDR3 length: 15 residues. The V gene's germline CDR1 is SGHNT and CDR2 YYREEE (reference sequence). The CDR3: CASSLGGPGASEQYF. Here the CDR3 DNA reads TGTGCCAGCAGCTTGGGAGGGCCAGGGGCGAGTGAGCAGTACTTC.

The V call is TRBV6-5, the J call TRBJ1-3; D is uncertain. Trimming left V 4 bases short and J 0 bases short, with 4 bases between. Germline V gene lookup returns CDR1 MNHEY and CDR2 SVGAGI. The CDR3 is 13 amino acids. The CDR3 is CASSLSSGNTIYF. CDR3 nucleotide sequence: TGTGCCAGCAGTTTGAGCTCTGGAAACACCATATATTTT.

The DNA for the CDR3 is TGTGCCAGCAGCCCCGATCCGGGACTCTCTGGAAACACCATATATTTT. Residues: CASSPDPGLSGNTIYF. The chain employs TRBV9 and TRBJ1-3; TRBD1 is a possible D gene (5 bases). Per germline, CDR1 SGDLS and CDR2 YYNGEE. The CDR3 consists of 16 residues. Trimming removed 4 bases at V and 0 bases at J, with 14 bases between.

In its sample, this clone was seen once. This chain joins TRBV6-5 and TRBJ1-2; TRBD1 aligns across 8 bases. V was pared by 7 bases and J by 3 bases, with 10 bases of the junction left unmatched. The CDR3 is made up of 15 amino acids. The germline V gene encodes CDR1 MNHEY and CDR2 SVGAGI. The CDR3 DNA reads TGTGCCAGCATCCGATCCCCACAGGGGGACTATGGCTACACCTTC. It codes for CASIRSPQGDYGYTF.

The chain uses TRBV5-1 and TRBJ2-5, with 7 bases that match TRBD2. Germline CDR1 SGHRS, CDR2 YFSETQ. The CDR3 is 14 residues long. Losses at the gene ends were 4 bases for V and 5 bases for J; bases not matched to a gene: 8. The CDR3 DNA follows: TGCGCCAGCAGCCCACGTGACGGGAGGGAGACCCAGTACTTC. Protein sequence: CASSPRDGRETQYF. Complete variable domain (other parts from reference TRBV5-1 and TRBJ2-5): KAGVTQTPRYLIKTRGQQVTLSCSPISGHRSVSWYQQTPGQGLQFLFEYFSETQRNKGNFPGRFSGRQFSNSRSEMNVSTLELGDSALYLCASSPRDGRETQYFGPGTRLLVL.

The genes are TRBV2 and TRBJ1-2; maybe TRBD1 (6 bases). CDR3 length equals 14 residues. V lost 0 bases, J lost 5 bases, and 10 bases lay in between. Germline assignment: CDR1 SNHLY and CDR2 FYNNEI. The CDR3 DNA is TGTGCCAGCAGTGAAGCTACAGGGTCGTATGGCTACACCTTC. Translation gives CASSEATGSYGYTF.

V and J are TRBV6-5 and TRBJ2-7, with D possibly TRBD2 on 5 matching bases. Between the trimmed V and J ends, which lost 6 bases and 0 bases, there was a span of 12 bases. The CDR3 covers 14 residues. Germline loops: CDR1 MNHEY, CDR2 SVGAGI. As DNA, the CDR3 is TGTGCCAGCAGCAGGACTCTGAGCTCCTACGAGCAGTACTTC. Translating it yields CASSRTLSSYEQYF.